This note documents a single TCR beta chain sequence. Its antigen is unknown. It has no much larger one-base neighbor in the sample; base qualities were not kept. Ends trimmed: V by 6 bases, J by 8 bases; bases unmatched to a gene: 5. The cysteine opens and the phenylalanine closes a CDR3 of 13 amino acids. Left in the record is the CDR3 DNA by itself, 39 bases read in frame from the first base. Taken from the germline V gene, the CDR1 and CDR2 loops are MDHEN and SYDVKM. The data were produced on an Illumina HiSeq 1500. TCRdb reworked the public reads: Q25 trimming with fastp, MiXCR clone assembly, productive beta chains retained. Rows are combined by CDR3 protein, so each entry shows the most common genes and DNA. The sample table holds roughly 500,000 distinct CDR3 sequences, of which 16% were seen once. 24% of the sample lies in the top ten. The sample comes from a study of T cell repertoires in cytomegalovirus infection (dated by TCRdb to about 2019). Concerning the study at large: The HLA type of each donor mattered for the analysis, because public TCR beta signatures pointed to carriage of CMV infection along with the matching HLA type. Points the paper makes about the study in general: The ex vivo response was dominated by HLA-C-restricted CMV-specific TCR beta clonotypes, which also provided the single most frequent clonotype in two of eight donors. Cumulative frequency of public TCR beta family members discriminated carriers of CMV infection plus the relevant HLA type in this cohort and an independent approximately 350-donor cohort.

Rearrangement joined TRBV28 to TRBJ2-4, with TRBD1 matching 9 junction bases. The sample consisted of CD8+ T cells from PBMCs. This receptor was taken from a human donor in good health (CMV status not recorded). Some clones in this sample may be carry-over from other donors' samples. The nucleotide sequence is TGTGCCAGCAGAAGACAGGGGGAGTACATTCAGTACTTC. Its coded protein is CASRRQGEYIQYF.